Listed here are 23 T cell receptor beta chains from one sample, sequenced in a study of ipilimumab plus nivolumab after autologous stem cell transplantation. Some clones are missing from TCRdb's copy, which holds only in-frame ones; the method was immunoSEQ multiplex PCR. The data contain 77,000 or so clones, more than 80% of them singletons. Sequenced material: PBMCs, taken in a trial of ipilimumab plus nivolumab as post-transplant consolidation. The receptors derive from a male donor with diffuse large B-cell lymphoma.

The count of this clone is one. The chain employs TRBV7-8 and TRBJ1-4; TRBD1 agrees at 7 bases. Germline V gives CDR1 SGHVS, CDR2 FQNEAQ. This CDR3 has 14 residues. With 5 bases clipped from V and 4 bases from J, the junction kept 4 bases outside the gene matches. CDR3: CASSPRDSNEKLFF. CDR3 bases: TGTGCCAGCAGCCCCCGGGACAGTAATGAAAAACTGTTTTTT. The full variable domain, its missing parts supplied by reference TRBV7-8 and TRBJ1-4, is GAGVSQSPRYKVAKRGQDVALRCDPISGHVSLFWYQQALGQGPEFLTYFQNEAQLDKSGLPSDRFFAERPEGSVSTLKIQRTQQEDSAVYLCASSPRDSNEKLFFGSGTQLSVL.

The gene calls are TRBV7-6 and TRBJ2-2; D ambiguous. The CDR3 extends over 14 amino acids. CDR1 SGHVS and CDR2 FNYEAQ come from the germline V gene. The V and J ends lost 5 bases and 5 bases respectively, with 12 bases between them. The CDR3 here is CASSPVWDTGELFF. The CDR3 DNA is TGTGCCAGCAGCCCCGTTTGGGATACCGGGGAGCTGTTTTTT.

CDR3 region: CASSLSGGASYEQYF. As DNA, the CDR3 is TGTGCCAGCAGCTTATCAGGGGGCGCCTCCTACGAGCAGTACTTC. This chain links TRBV7-9 with TRBJ2-7; TRBD1 matches 8 bases. The trim removed 2 bases at V and 0 bases at J, leaving 3 bases unmatched. The CDR3 spans 15 residues. Germline loops: CDR1 SEHNR, CDR2 FQNEAQ (reference sequence).

The sample holds a few counts of this clone. The chain employs TRBV6-5 and TRBJ2-7; 12 bases map to TRBD2. V was clipped by 7 bases and J by 7 bases; unmatched bases: 5. Germline loops: CDR1 MNHEY, CDR2 SVGAGI. This CDR3 contains 13 residues. The CDR3 DNA is TGTGCCAGCAAGGCTAGCGGGGGGGTAGAGCAGTACTTC. This sequence encodes CASKASGGVEQYF.

This chain connects TRBV19 to TRBJ1-5; a weak D match, TRBD1 (5 bases). CDR3 length: 15 residues. CDR1 is LNHDA, CDR2 SQIVND, per germline (reference sequence). V lost 1 base, J lost 6 bases, and 13 bases lay in between. This CDR3 reads CASSIGTGVFQPQHF. The CDR3 DNA follows: TGTGCCAGTAGTATAGGGACGGGGGTGTTTCAGCCCCAGCATTTT.

This chain connects TRBV10-1 to TRBJ1-1; D may be TRBD1 (6 bases). Trimming stripped 1 base from V and 1 base from J, with 10 bases between. Germline loops: CDR1 WNHNN, CDR2 SYGVQD (reference sequence). The CDR3 is 15 residues long. Written as DNA, the CDR3 is TGCGCCAGCAGTGAGTTCAGGGGTGAGAACACTGAAGCTTTCTTT. Amino acids: CASSEFRGENTEAFF.

This clone was detected a few times. The chain carries TRBV30 and TRBJ1-2; D unresolved. Germline CDR1 and CDR2: GTSNPN and SVGIG (reference sequence). The CDR3 runs 11 residues. The V end was cut by 0 bases, the J end by 5 bases, with 4 bases between. The CDR3 bases are TGTGCCTGGAGTGTAAGATATGGCTACACCTTC. Translating gives CAWSVRYGYTF.

The chain recombines TRBV5-1 with TRBJ1-2, with D maybe TRBD1 (6 bases). Germline-derived CDR1 and CDR2 are SGHRS and YFSETQ. V was shortened by 3 bases and J by 0 bases, with 15 bases between the two germline ends. The CDR3 spans 16 residues. CDR3 region: CASSSGTLSTNYGYTF. The CDR3 nucleotides read TGCGCCAGCAGCTCGGGGACACTATCTACTAACTATGGCTACACCTTC. Together with reference TRBV5-1 and TRBJ1-2, the CDR3 gives the full variable domain: KAGVTQTPRYLIKTRGQQVTLSCSPISGHRSVSWYQQTPGQGLQFLFEYFSETQRNKGNFPGRFSGRQFSNSRSEMNVSTLELGDSALYLCASSSGTLSTNYGYTFGSGTRLTVV.

The chain joins TRBV11-2 to TRBJ2-3, with 9 bases identical to TRBD1. The trim removed 8 bases at V and 5 bases at J, leaving 8 bases unmatched. The CDR3 consists of 14 residues. Looked up from germline, CDR1 is SGHAT and CDR2 is FQNNGV. CDR3 protein: CASYEGQGKDTQYF. The CDR3 region has the DNA TGTGCCAGCTATGAGGGACAGGGAAAAGATACGCAGTATTTT.

The genes are TRBV6-6 and TRBJ2-7; TRBD2 matches at 8 bases. The trim removed 6 bases at V and 2 bases at J, leaving 3 bases unmatched. The germline CDR1 and CDR2 sequences are MNHNY and SVGAGI (reference sequence). The CDR3 runs to 13 residues. In DNA, the CDR3 is TGTGCCAGCAGGCGGGGGGCCGCCTACGAGCAGTACTTC. This translates into CASRRGAAYEQYF.

This clone showed up just once. The chain has TRBV6-1 and TRBJ2-5; D gene uncertain. The CDR3 covers 15 residues. In germline, CDR1 is MNHNS, CDR2 SASEGT. The V gene lost 0 bases and the J gene lost 3 bases, with 11 bases spanning the gap. For the CDR3, the DNA is TGTGCCAGCAGTGAAGCGGCGACTTATAAAGAGACCCAGTACTTC. This translates into CASSEAATYKETQYF.

The gene calls are TRBV19 and TRBJ1-4; the match to TRBD1 covers 7 bases. The CDR3 is 14 amino acids. With V trimmed by 7 bases and J by 7 bases, 9 bases remained unmatched. Germline CDR1 LNHDA, CDR2 SQIVND (reference sequence). The CDR3 loop is CASTIDRDGEKLFF. CDR3 DNA sequence: TGTGCCAGTACCATAGACAGGGATGGTGAAAAACTGTTTTTT.

V and J are TRBV7-9 and TRBJ2-2; D call uncertain. The CDR3 sequence is 14 residues long. Trimming left V 6 bases short and J 6 bases short, with 14 bases between. Germline V gene lookup returns CDR1 SEHNR and CDR2 FQNEAQ (reference sequence). The CDR3 bases are TGTGCCAGCAGGGATTACACCGGCGCCGGGGAGCTGTTTTTT. Translated, it gives CASRDYTGAGELFF.

This clone came up a few times. V is TRBV21-1 and J is TRBJ1-4; TRBD1, the D gene given by the table, was not confirmed from the DNA. TRBV21-1 is recorded as a pseudogene. The CDR3 runs to 14 residues. The DNA of the CDR3 is TGTGCCAGCAGCCCCCGGGACAGGGAGGAAAAACTGTTTTTT. This codes for CASSPRDREEKLFF.

This chain connects TRBV29-1 to TRBJ2-5, with a weak D call TRBD2 (5 bases). CDR3 length equals 13 residues. The V end was cut by 1 base, the J end by 5 bases, with 11 bases between. Germline V gene data show CDR1 as SQVTM and CDR2 as ANQGSEA. CDR3 sequence: CSVEAEGRETQYF. The CDR3 region has the DNA TGCAGCGTTGAAGCAGAGGGCCGGGAGACCCAGTACTTC.

The chain links TRBV4-1 to TRBJ2-7; the D gene is possibly TRBD2 (6 bases). Germline loops: CDR1 MGHRA, CDR2 YSYEKL. The germline V and J ends were trimmed by 1 base and 4 bases, with 17 bases remaining between them. The CDR3 consists of 16 residues. The CDR3: CASSQGPVPGGYEQYF. DNA for the CDR3: TGCGCCAGCAGCCAAGGCCCCGTACCCGGGGGTTACGAGCAGTACTTC.

V usage is TRBV12-2 and J usage is TRBJ2-7; the table gives TRBD1 as D, unverified against the DNA. TRBV12-2 is a documented pseudogene. This CDR3 has 14 residues. CDR3 sequence (DNA): TGTGCAAGTCGCCCCCGGGACAGCTCCTACGAGCAGTACTTC. It encodes CASRPRDSSYEQYF.

The chain is built from TRBV5-1 and TRBJ1-4, with a possible D match to TRBD1 (5 bases). Per the germline V gene, CDR1 is SGHRS and CDR2 is YFSETQ. This CDR3 spans 17 amino acids. Trimming removed 4 bases from V and 0 bases from J, with 16 bases in between. The DNA of the CDR3 is TGCGCCAGCAGCACTTCACGCGACAGTGCAACTAATGAAAAACTGTTTTTT. This codes for CASSTSRDSATNEKLFF.

The V gene is TRBV2, the J gene TRBJ1-5; TRBD1 might be the D (6 bases). The V gene lost 8 bases and the J gene lost 0 bases, with 14 bases spanning the gap. Germline-derived CDR1 and CDR2 are SNHLY and FYNNEI. The CDR3 extends over 15 amino acids. CDR3 protein: CASEGGWGSNQPQHF. The CDR3 bases are TGTGCCAGCGAGGGGGGTTGGGGTAGCAATCAGCCCCAGCATTTT.

V is TRBV25-1 and J is TRBJ2-2; D gene uncertain. CDR3 length: 14 residues. V was clipped by 4 bases and J by 3 bases, with 9 bases between them. In germline, CDR1 is MGHDK, CDR2 SYGVNS. CDR3 DNA sequence: TGTGCCAGCAGTGGAACGACGTACACCGGGGAGCTGTTTTTT. It specifies CASSGTTYTGELFF.

CDR3 nucleotide sequence: TGCAGTGCTAGAGGAGGATATGGCTACACCTTC. Translating gives CSARGGYGYTF. The rearrangement links TRBV20-1 to TRBJ1-2; D remains ambiguous. This CDR3 is built from 11 residues. Germline lookup yields CDR1 DFQATT and CDR2 SNEGSKA (reference sequence). V was cut by 1 base and J by 5 bases, with 5 bases left in between.

This clone has only a few counts. V and J are TRBV7-9 and TRBJ2-7, with unresolved D. V was clipped by 1 base and J by 4 bases, with 8 bases between them. From germline, CDR1 is SEHNR and CDR2 FQNEAQ (reference sequence). This CDR3 has 13 amino acids. This CDR3 reads CASSLVAGYEQYF. The CDR3 DNA reads TGTGCCAGCAGCTTAGTCGCAGGTTACGAGCAGTACTTC.

This chain links TRBV5-1 with TRBJ1-6, with 11 bases lining up with TRBD1. The CDR3 is 17 amino acids. V shed 0 bases and J 5 bases; nucleotides not matched to a gene: 4. CDR1 and CDR2 from the germline V gene are SGHRS and YFSETQ. CDR3 sequence: CASSLGTGGGDNSPLHF. CDR3 bases: TGCGCCAGCAGCTTGGGGACAGGGGGCGGCGATAATTCACCCCTCCACTTT.